This TCR beta chain derives from a study of OX40 agonist ivuxolimab in advanced cancers. The CDR3 sequence is 14 residues long. Trimming at V came to 4 bases and at J to 4 bases, leaving 5 bases not matched to a gene. Looked up from germline, CDR1 is LGHNA and CDR2 is YSLEER. With regard to this clone: What it binds is not known.

Some clones are missing from TCRdb's copy, which holds only in-frame ones; the method was immunoSEQ multiplex PCR. The sample records 50,000 to 65,000 clones, roughly 89% being singletons. The study's findings and limits: Individuals who were partial responders at 0.1-3.0 mg/kg had clonal expansion that ranked among the lowest. Doses of 0.1 to 3.0 mg/kg were accompanied by clonal expansion of CD4+ and CD8+ blood T cells by week 6. Expanded clones belonging to CD8+ T cells outnumbered, on average, those of CD4+.

This chain links TRBV4-3 with TRBJ2-7; TRBD2 agrees at 9 bases. The TCR originated in an adult with an advanced solid tumor such as melanoma, head and neck, liver or kidney cancer. Sequencing was performed on CD4+ or CD8+ T cells sorted from blood, taken in a trial of the OX40 agonist ivuxolimab. CDR3 sequence (DNA): TGCGCCAGCAGCCCGGGACTAGCCGGGTACGAGCAGTACTTC. This gives the protein CASSPGLAGYEQYF.